This T cell receptor (beta chain) emerged from a study of regulatory T cells in long-lasting Graves disease. Findings and limits, study-wide: Shared public clonotypes totalled 2,741 in persistent patients, compared with roughly 970 in new patients.

Time point denoted: newly diagnosed GD, antithyroid drugs for less than 3 months. The TCR library was prepared using RNA isolated from PBMCs. Libraries of TCR beta came from iRepertoire HTBI primers plus Arm-PCR of CDR3 regions. TCRdb processed the multiplex PCR reads anew with MiXCR; each CDR3 protein has one entry. The sample carries about 560,000 distinct CDR3 sequences, about 16% recorded once. This CDR3 contains 15 residues. V shed 6 bases, J shed 3 bases, and the junction held 11 bases outside the gene matches. Germline assignment: CDR1 MNHEY and CDR2 SVGEGT. This clonotype was recorded many times. Its target is unknown. The same specimen was also included in a second study, on T cells in Graves' hyperthyroidism and ophthalmopathy. As reported in that work: Stability of Graves' hyperthyroidism was defined as absent ophthalmopathy progression within 18 months. A set of HTBI primers served as the primers for a first-round RT-PCR of the TCR CDR3. Most thyroid clonotypes expanded above 0.001 were also detected in blood.

The source material was peripheral blood mononuclear cells (PBMCs), sampled at new diagnosis, from a patient treated with antithyroid drugs. The chain has TRBV6-2 or TRBV6-3 and TRBJ2-7; 7 bases match TRBD2. The sequence was collected from a man aged 18 to 35 with Graves disease. CDR3 in amino acids: CASSTSSGADYEQYF. The CDR3 DNA reads TGTGCCAGCAGCACATCTAGCGGAGCTGACTACGAGCAGTACTTC.